A single sample gave rise to the 21 T cell receptor beta chains below, sequenced in a study of T cell repertoires in cytomegalovirus infection. TCRdb fed the reads into MiXCR, producing one record per CDR3 protein. The repertoire holds roughly 150,000 distinct CDR3 sequences, with about a quarter as singletons. Sequencing was carried out using PBMCs. The source is a human donor in good health (CMV status not recorded). Some clones in this sample may be carry-over from other donors' samples.

This clonotype was counted ten times or more. The genes are TRBV7-6 and TRBJ2-3; maybe TRBD1 (6 bases). Germline V gene data show CDR1 as SGHVS and CDR2 as FNYEAQ. Trimming left V 2 bases short and J 4 bases short, with 13 bases between. The CDR3 totals 15 residues. CDR3 bases: TGTGCCAGCAGCTTATCGTCGACAGGTTCAGATACGCAGTATTTT. This encodes CASSLSSTGSDTQYF.

To note about this clonotype: An end of the junction differs from the germline gene, which may be a read error. This chain connects TRBV28 to TRBJ2-7; perhaps TRBD2 as D (6 bases). Germline V CDR1 and CDR2: MDHEN, SYDVKM. There are 14 residues in the CDR3. The CDR3 reads CANSPGLSISEKYF. DNA for the CDR3: TGTGCCAACAGTCCGGGACTTTCAATAAGCGAGAAGTACTTC. Drawing the rest from reference TRBV28 and TRBJ2-7, the complete variable domain is DVKVTQSSRYLVKRTGEKVFLECVQDMDHENMFWYRQDPGLGLRLIYFSYDVKMKEKGDIPEGYSVSREKKERFSLILESASTNQTSMYLCANSPGLSISEKYFGPGTRLTVT.

This clonotype was detected a few times. The chain links TRBV6-1 to TRBJ1-6; no definite D call. From germline, CDR1 is MNHNS and CDR2 SASEGT. Trimming stripped 2 bases from V and 9 bases from J, with 14 bases between. This CDR3 spans 15 amino acids. CDR3 protein: CASSEQGKALSPLHF. In DNA, the CDR3 is TGTGCCAGCAGTGAACAAGGAAAGGCACTTTCACCCCTCCACTTT.

This clonotype was seen only a few times. V and J are TRBV20-1 and TRBJ2-7; TRBD1 agrees at 12 bases. In germline, CDR1 is DFQATT, CDR2 SNEGSKA (reference sequence). V dropped 3 bases and J dropped 6; count of bases not matched to a gene: 3. CDR3 length: 13 residues. Written as DNA, the CDR3 is TGCAGTGCTAGGGGACAGGGGGCTGGCGAGCAGTACTTC. Protein product: CSARGQGAGEQYF.

This chain joins TRBV6-2 or TRBV6-3 and TRBJ2-2, with TRBD2 as a possible D gene (7 bases). The CDR3 is 16 amino acids. Trimming took off 1 base at V and 3 bases at J, with 12 bases between the two ends. From germline, CDR1 is MNHEY and CDR2 SVGEGT. CDR3 sequence (DNA): TGTGCCAGCAGTTACTGGGCGGGGGCCTACACCGGGGAGCTGTTTTTT. This sequence encodes CASSYWAGAYTGELFF.

This clonotype was found once. This could be a read error, since a much larger clone is one nucleotide away. The conserved closing phenylalanine or tryptophan is absent in this CDR3, likely reflecting a read error. The V call is TRBV7-3, the J call TRBJ2-1; D may be TRBD2 (5 bases). The CDR3 extends over 13 amino acids. Trimming cost V 2 bases and J 7 bases, with 9 bases left between them. Germline CDR1 and CDR2: SGHTA and FQGTGA. In DNA, the CDR3 is TGTGCCAGCAGCTTAGGTCGGGAAAATGAGCAGTTCTCC. Translation gives CASSLGRENEQFS.

This clonotype has ten or more counts. The CDR3 loop is CASSLVGGPNQPQHF. CDR3 coding DNA: TGTGCCAGCAGCTTAGTCGGGGGGCCCAATCAGCCCCAGCATTTT. The rearrangement uses TRBV7-3 and TRBJ1-5; D perhaps matches TRBD1 (6 bases). In germline, CDR1 is SGHTA, CDR2 FQGTGA. Trimming removed 2 bases from V and 3 bases from J, with 11 bases in between. This CDR3 is 15 amino acids long.

The chain has TRBV28 and TRBJ1-1, with 8 positions matching TRBD1. V lost 5 bases and J lost 3; bases outside the gene matches: 8. This CDR3 comprises 15 residues. Germline-derived CDR1 and CDR2 are MDHEN and SYDVKM. CDR3 region: CASSPPQGVYTEAFF. CDR3 nucleotide sequence: TGTGCCAGCAGTCCACCACAGGGGGTTTACACTGAAGCTTTCTTT.

The chain combines TRBV5-1 with TRBJ2-3; 8 nucleotides line up with TRBD1. The CDR3 consists of 15 residues. After removal of 3 bases from V and 5 bases from J, the junction contained 8 bases not matched to a gene. CDR1 and CDR2 from the germline V gene are SGHRS and YFSETQ. The CDR3 protein is CASSSRTGSGDTQYF. The CDR3 DNA is TGCGCCAGCAGCTCCAGGACAGGGAGCGGAGATACGCAGTATTTT.

V usage is TRBV28 and J usage is TRBJ2-7; 8 bases agree with TRBD2. Germline CDR1 MDHEN, CDR2 SYDVKM. The trim removed 7 bases at V and 1 base at J, leaving 9 bases unmatched. CDR3 size: 15 residues. The DNA of the CDR3 is TGTGCCAGCATCGGAGGGGCTAGCGGGTCCTACGAGCAGTACTTC. Amino acid sequence: CASIGGASGSYEQYF.

The chain links TRBV2 to TRBJ2-3; D is unclear. V was clipped by 2 bases and J by 2 bases, with 5 bases between them. The CDR3 consists of 13 residues. The germline V gene encodes CDR1 SNHLY and CDR2 FYNNEI. CDR3 coding DNA: TGTGCCAGCAGTGAACAAGCCACAGATACGCAGTATTTT. This translates into CASSEQATDTQYF.

The table lists this clonotype with a few counts. The genes are TRBV7-9 and TRBJ2-7; D unresolved. With 4 bases removed from V and 7 bases from J, the gap between germline ends came to 8 bases. The CDR3 is 11 amino acids. The germline V gene has CDR1 SEHNR and CDR2 FQNEAQ (reference sequence). CDR3 sequence reads: CASSSPVEQYF. For the CDR3, the DNA is TGTGCCAGCAGCTCACCGGTGGAGCAGTACTTC.

Comment on this clonotype: Germline is not matched at one junction end, which may reflect a read error. V is TRBV20-1 and J is TRBJ1-1, with a tentative D call TRBD1 (5 bases). Germline CDR1 DFQATT, CDR2 SNEGSKA (reference sequence). CDR3 length equals 13 residues. CDR3 amino acids: CGARDLRGSEAFF. CDR3 coding DNA: TGCGGTGCTAGAGACCTTAGGGGTTCTGAAGCTTTCTTT.

This clonotype has a single count. The germline gene is not matched at one end of the junction; a read error may be the cause. In DNA, the CDR3 is TGTGCCAGCAGAACTGCCTTCAATGTGCAGTTCTTC. It is translated as CASRTAFNVQFF. This sequence joins TRBV6-1 and TRBJ2-1, with no clear D. The length of the CDR3 is 12 residues. Germline V lookup: CDR1 MNHNS, CDR2 SASEGT.

Concerning this clonotype itself: One end of the junction does not line up with germline, which may come from a read error. The chain joins TRBV7-4 to TRBJ2-6; a possible D gene is TRBD1 (5 bases). Germline CDR1 SGHVT, CDR2 SQSDAQ. The CDR3 totals 17 residues. The CDR3 DNA follows: TGTGCCAGCAGCTTAGCCCAGGGCCTCTCTGCGGCCAACGTCCTGACTTTC. Translated: CASSLAQGLSAANVLTF.

This chain joins TRBV28 and TRBJ1-2; 10 bases align to TRBD1. The CDR3 loop spans 15 amino acids. With V trimmed by 5 bases and J by 4 bases, 7 bases remained unmatched. Germline V gene sequence: CDR1 MDHEN, CDR2 SYDVKM. CDR3 protein: CASSPGTGVGYGYTF. The CDR3 coding sequence is TGTGCCAGCAGTCCCGGGACAGGGGTCGGCTATGGCTACACCTTC.

This clonotype was detected a few times. V gene TRBV19 combines with J gene TRBJ1-5, with a tentative D call TRBD1 (5 bases). This CDR3 is built from 12 residues. The germline gives CDR1 LNHDA, CDR2 SQIVND (reference sequence). Deletions cut 6 bases from V and 7 bases from J, with 10 bases between. The CDR3 DNA sequence: TGTGCCAGTAGGGACACGGCCCAGCCCCAGCATTTT. Translating it yields CASRDTAQPQHF. Variable domain in full (rest from reference TRBV19 and TRBJ1-5): DGGITQSPKYLFRKEGQNVTLSCEQNLNHDAMYWYRQDPGQGLRLIYYSQIVNDFQKGDIAEGYSVSREKKESFPLTVTSAQKNPTAFYLCASRDTAQPQHFGDGTRLSIL.

The chain has TRBV15 and TRBJ1-5; D unresolved. CDR1 LNHNV and CDR2 YYDKDF come from the germline V gene (reference sequence). V dropped 5 bases and J dropped 2 bases, with 4 bases sitting between them. This CDR3 spans 12 amino acids. The CDR3 sequence: CATSDGNQPQHF. CDR3 sequence (DNA): TGTGCCACCAGCGATGGCAATCAGCCCCAGCATTTT.

This CDR3 is CASSHQWDTEAFF. The CDR3, as DNA: TGTGCCAGCAGTCACCAGTGGGACACTGAAGCTTTCTTT. The V gene is TRBV27, the J gene TRBJ1-1; D is undetermined. Germline assignment: CDR1 MNHEY and CDR2 SMNVEV (reference sequence). V dropped 5 bases and J dropped 3 bases, with 10 bases sitting between them. The CDR3 has 13 residues.

In its sample, this clonotype was seen many times. The rearrangement uses TRBV7-8 and TRBJ2-7; D not resolved. V lost 1 base to trimming and J lost 7 bases, with 8 bases between them. CDR3 length: 12 amino acids. Germline CDR1 SGHVS, CDR2 FQNEAQ. CDR3 protein: CASSLVDREQYF. The CDR3 nucleotides read TGTGCCAGCAGCTTAGTGGACCGTGAGCAGTACTTC.

This clonotype appeared many times. This chain uses TRBV7-2 with TRBJ2-3, with D unresolved. Germline CDR1 reads SGHTA; CDR2 reads FQGNSA. CDR3 length: 13 residues. Trimming cost V 5 bases and J 2 bases, with 8 bases left between them. The CDR3 loop is CASSPQHTDTQYF. The DNA for the CDR3 is TGTGCCAGCAGCCCTCAGCACACAGATACGCAGTATTTT.